The clone carrying this T cell receptor (beta chain) turned up a few times. This sample was included in a study of blood T cell repertoires in COVID-19. Study at large: Samples of COVID-19 (acute and convalescent) were obtained from the United States, Italy and Spain.

How the authors handled the data: Amplification of reference gene primers provided the estimated nucleated cell counts. TCRdb's table, derived via immunoSEQ multiplex PCR, lists solely in-frame clones and lacks some. The DNA was the basis for D and trimming; V, J and clone size are from that table. The repertoire includes some 300,000 clones, approximately 86% of them detected once, and roughly 1.3% sits in the top ten. CDR1 and CDR2 from the germline V gene are SGHTA and FQGNSA. The CDR3 runs to 17 residues. V dropped 1 base and J dropped 0; count of bases not matched to a gene: 5. This clonotype was obtained from a man aged 65-85 years with acute or convalescent COVID-19. This chain joins TRBV7-2 and TRBJ1-5, with TRBD1 identical over 8 bases. Sequenced sample: peripheral blood. DNA of the CDR3: TGTGCCAGCAGCTTAGGACAGGGGCAATATAGCAATCAGCCCCAGCATTTT. It is translated as CASSLGQGQYSNQPQHF.